The entry below describes one T cell receptor (beta chain). The CDR3 extends over 14 amino acids. With V trimmed by 9 bases and J by 3 bases, 7 bases remained unmatched. From germline, CDR1 is MNHEY and CDR2 SMNVEV (reference sequence). The data derive from a study of T cell changes during pregnancy in multiple sclerosis. Sequencing was performed with immunoSEQ multiplex PCR; in TCRdb, only in-frame clones are kept and a portion is missing. Counted here are around 88,000 clones, approximately 91% occurring once; the ten biggest clones make up approximately 2.5%. V gene TRBV27 combines with J gene TRBJ2-4, with 8 nucleotides matching TRBD1. The sequence derives from a female donor with multiple sclerosis, enrolled in a pregnancy study. Material: peripheral blood, obtained in the first trimester of pregnancy. The CDR3 nucleotides are TGTGCCAGGACCGGGACAGGTTACAAAAACATTCAGTACTTC. Encoded protein: CARTGTGYKNIQYF.